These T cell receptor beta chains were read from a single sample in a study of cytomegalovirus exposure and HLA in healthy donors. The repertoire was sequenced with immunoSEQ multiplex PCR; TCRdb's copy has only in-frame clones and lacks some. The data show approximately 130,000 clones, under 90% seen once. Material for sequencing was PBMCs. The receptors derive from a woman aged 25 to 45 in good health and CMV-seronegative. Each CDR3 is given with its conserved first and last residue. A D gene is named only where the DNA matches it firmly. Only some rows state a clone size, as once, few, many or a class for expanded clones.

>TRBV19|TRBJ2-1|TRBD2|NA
CASSLIAGGPYNEQFF
TGTGCCAGTAGTCTTATAGCGGGGGGCCCCTACAATGAGCAGTTCTTC
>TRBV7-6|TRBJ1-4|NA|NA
CASSSIYRDPNEKLFF
TGTGCCAGCAGCTCTATATACAGGGACCCCAATGAAAAACTGTTTTTT
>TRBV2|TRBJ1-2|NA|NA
CASRAEVSVSGYTF
TGTGCCAGCAGGGCGGAGGTATCAGTTAGTGGCTACACCTTC
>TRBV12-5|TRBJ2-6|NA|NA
CASGGAFLGQSRANVLTF
TGTGCTAGTGGTGGAGCCTTTTTGGGACAAAGTCGGGCCAACGTCCTGACTTTC
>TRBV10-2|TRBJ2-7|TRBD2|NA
CASSESRGGYEQYF
TGCGCCAGCAGTGAGTCTCGGGGGGGATACGAGCAGTACTTC
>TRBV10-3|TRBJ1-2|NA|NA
CAISPGTLDGYTF
TGTGCCATCAGCCCCGGGACTCTCGACGGCTACACCTTC
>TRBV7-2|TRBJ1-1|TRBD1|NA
CASSLVGRTGAANTEAFF
TGTGCCAGCAGCTTAGTTGGAAGGACAGGGGCCGCGAACACTGAAGCTTTCTTT
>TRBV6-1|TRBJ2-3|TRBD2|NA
CASSGSGAITDTQYF
TGTGCCAGCAGTGGGAGCGGGGCGATCACAGATACGCAGTATTTT
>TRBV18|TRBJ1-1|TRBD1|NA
CASSPGQGQTEAFF
TGTGCCAGCTCACCCGGACAGGGGCAGACTGAAGCTTTCTTT
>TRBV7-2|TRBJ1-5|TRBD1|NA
CASSWTGGNQPQHF
TGTGCCAGCAGCTGGACAGGGGGCAACCAGCCCCAGCATTTT
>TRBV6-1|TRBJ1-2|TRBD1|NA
CASSGTATLYGYTF
TGTGCCAGCAGCGGGACAGCAACACTATATGGCTACACCTTC
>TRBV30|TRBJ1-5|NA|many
CAWSEGSNQPQHF
TGTGCCTGGAGCGAGGGTAGTAATCAGCCCCAGCATTTT
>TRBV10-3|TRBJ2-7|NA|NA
CAISGGETYEQYF
TGTGCCATCAGTGGGGGGGAGACCTACGAGCAGTACTTC
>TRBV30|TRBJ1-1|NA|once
CAWRFTLNTEAFF
TGTGCCTGGAGATTCACTTTGAACACTGAAGCTTTCTTT
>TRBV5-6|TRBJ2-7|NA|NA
CASSLGATPVEQYF
TGTGCCAGCAGCCTAGGAGCTACGCCAGTAGAGCAGTACTTC
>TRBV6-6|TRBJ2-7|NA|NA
CASNRGLSYEQYF
TGTGCCAGCAACAGGGGACTCTCCTACGAGCAGTACTTC
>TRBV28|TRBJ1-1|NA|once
CASSLGQFEAFF
TGTGCCAGCAGTTTGGGGCAGTTTGAAGCTTTCTTT
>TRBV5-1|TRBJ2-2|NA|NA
CASSLDQNTGELFF
TGCGCCAGCAGCTTGGATCAGAACACCGGGGAGCTGTTTTTT
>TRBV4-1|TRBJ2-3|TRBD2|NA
CASSQGLAGVTDTQYF
TGCGCCAGCAGCCAAGGACTAGCGGGGGTAACAGATACGCAGTATTTT
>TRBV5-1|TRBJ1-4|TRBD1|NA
CASSPGQGAANEKLFF
TGCGCCAGCAGCCCCGGACAGGGCGCTGCTAATGAAAAACTGTTTTTT
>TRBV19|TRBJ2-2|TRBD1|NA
CASSSPGQRTGELFF
TGTGCCAGTAGTTCACCGGGACAGAGGACCGGGGAGCTGTTTTTT
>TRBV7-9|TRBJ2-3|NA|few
CASSFGGAADTQYF
TGTGCCAGCAGCTTTGGGGGGGCCGCAGATACGCAGTATTTT
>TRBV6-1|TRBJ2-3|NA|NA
CASSDGLFTDTQYF
TGTGCCAGCAGTGACGGTCTTTTCACAGATACGCAGTATTTT
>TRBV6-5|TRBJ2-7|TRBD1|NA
CASSPGTVTSYEQYF
TGTGCCAGCAGCCCCGGGACAGTTACCTCCTACGAGCAGTACTTC
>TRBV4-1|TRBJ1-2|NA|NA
CASSPESAGAVNYGYTF
TGCGCCAGCAGCCCCGAGTCGGCGGGGGCGGTTAACTATGGCTACACCTTC
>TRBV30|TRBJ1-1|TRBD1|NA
CAWRRTGNPNTEAFF
TGTGCCTGGAGGCGGACAGGGAACCCGAACACTGAAGCTTTCTTT
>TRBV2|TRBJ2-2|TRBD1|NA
CASSRQGTGELFF
TGTGCCAGCAGTCGACAGGGGACCGGGGAGCTGTTTTTT
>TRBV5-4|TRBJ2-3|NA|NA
CASSSRGGAGQDTQYF
TGTGCCAGCAGCTCGAGGGGGGGGGCAGGGCAAGATACGCAGTATTTT
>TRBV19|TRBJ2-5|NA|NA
CASSLGPSSETQYF
TGTGCCAGTAGTTTGGGGCCCTCCTCAGAGACCCAGTACTTC
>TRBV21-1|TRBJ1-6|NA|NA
CASTPSPTGENSPLHF
TGTGCCAGCACCCCTAGCCCAACAGGGGAAAATTCACCCCTCCACTTT
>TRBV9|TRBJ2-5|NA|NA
CASSGGTTRETQYF
TGTGCCAGCAGCGGCGGGACGACACGGGAGACCCAGTACTTC
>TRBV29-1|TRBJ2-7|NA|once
CSVQRGRNEQYF
TGCAGCGTTCAAAGGGGCCGGAACGAGCAGTACTTC
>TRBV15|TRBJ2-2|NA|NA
CATTPLGNTGELFF
TGTGCCACCACCCCCCTAGGGAACACCGGGGAGCTGTTTTTT
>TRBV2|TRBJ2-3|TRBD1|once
CASSDFRGRGTDTQYF
TGTGCCAGCAGCGACTTCAGGGGCAGGGGGACAGATACGCAGTATTTT
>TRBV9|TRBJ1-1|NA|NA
CASSALRNTEAFF
TGTGCCAGCAGCGCCCTAAGGAACACTGAAGCTTTCTTT
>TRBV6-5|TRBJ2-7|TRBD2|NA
CASSYPAGGAYEQYF
TGTGCCAGCAGTTACCCTGCTGGGGGGGCCTACGAGCAGTACTTC
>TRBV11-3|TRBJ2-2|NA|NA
CASRGRGASPGELFF
TGTGCCAGCAGGGGACGGGGGGCCTCCCCCGGGGAGCTGTTTTTT
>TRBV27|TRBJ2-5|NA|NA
CASSLSAALRGETQYF
TGTGCCAGCAGTTTGTCCGCGGCCCTACGCGGAGAGACCCAGTACTTC
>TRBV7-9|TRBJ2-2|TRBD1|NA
CASSLAGTGAGELFF
TGTGCCAGCAGCTTAGCCGGGACAGGGGCCGGGGAGCTGTTTTTT
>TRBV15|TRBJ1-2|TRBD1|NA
CATSRDLLRDRGTSYGYTF
TGTGCCACCAGCAGAGATCTTCTCCGGGACAGGGGAACGAGCTATGGCTACACCTTC
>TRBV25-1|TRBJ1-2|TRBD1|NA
CASSVDRGGGYTF
TGTGCCAGCAGTGTGGACAGGGGGGGTGGCTACACCTTC
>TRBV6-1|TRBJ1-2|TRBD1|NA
CASSGDRAHYGYTF
TGTGCCAGCAGTGGGGACAGGGCCCACTATGGCTACACCTTC